This T cell receptor (beta chain) was retrieved from a study of T cell responses to AZD1222 COVID-19 vaccine. Overall study context: Investigators merged groups given second doses at roughly 4 or roughly 12 weeks.

This CDR3 comprises 17 residues. Germline assignment: CDR1 ENHRY and CDR2 SYGVKD. With 6 bases removed from V and 0 bases from J, the gap between germline ends came to 17 bases. Study results and caveats: When two AZD1222 doses had been given, Spike-specific TCR breadth and depth rose. Donors were mostly white British, more females; clonal diversity possibly underestimated.

Turning to this clone: Its cognate antigen is unknown.

Profiling relied on immunoSEQ multiplex PCR, and the TCRdb table lists in-frame clones only, not all of them. The table shows 95,000 to 100,000 clones, with roughly 87% occurring only once. The V call is TRBV10-3, the J call TRBJ1-4; the D is unclear. The starting material was peripheral blood, obtained on day 0 of AZD1222 vaccination. The clonotype was recovered from an adult in good health. Here the CDR3 DNA reads TGTGCCATCAGCGCCGGGTCCGTTAGTTCAACTAATGAAAAACTGTTTTTT. It codes for CAISAGSVSSTNEKLFF.